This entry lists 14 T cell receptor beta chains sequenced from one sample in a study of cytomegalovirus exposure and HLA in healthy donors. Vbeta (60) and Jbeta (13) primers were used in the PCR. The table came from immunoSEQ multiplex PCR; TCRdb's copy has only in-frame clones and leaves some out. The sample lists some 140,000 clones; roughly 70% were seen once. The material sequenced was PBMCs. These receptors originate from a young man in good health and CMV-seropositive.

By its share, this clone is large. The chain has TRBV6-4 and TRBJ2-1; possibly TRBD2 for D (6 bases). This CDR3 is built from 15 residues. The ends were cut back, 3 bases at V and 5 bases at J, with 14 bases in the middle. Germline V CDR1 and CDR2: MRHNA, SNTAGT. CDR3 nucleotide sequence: TGTGCCAGCAGTGAAGCTGTCGGGGGAAACAATGAGCAGTTCTTC. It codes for CASSEAVGGNNEQFF.

CDR3 DNA sequence: TGTGCCAGCAGCTGGGGACTAGCGGGAGGCACCGGGGAGCTGTTTTTT. This sequence encodes CASSWGLAGGTGELFF. The chain carries TRBV5-6 and TRBJ2-2, with 15 positions matching TRBD2. V was clipped by 3 bases and J by 4 bases; unmatched bases: 1. The germline gives CDR1 SGHDT, CDR2 YYEEEE. The CDR3 runs to 16 residues.

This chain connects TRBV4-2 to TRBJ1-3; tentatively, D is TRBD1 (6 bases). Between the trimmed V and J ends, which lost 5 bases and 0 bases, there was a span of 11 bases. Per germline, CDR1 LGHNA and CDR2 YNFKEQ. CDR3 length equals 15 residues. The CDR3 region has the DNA TGTGCCAGCAGCTCAGGGGCGTACTCTGGAAACACCATATATTTT. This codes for CASSSGAYSGNTIYF.

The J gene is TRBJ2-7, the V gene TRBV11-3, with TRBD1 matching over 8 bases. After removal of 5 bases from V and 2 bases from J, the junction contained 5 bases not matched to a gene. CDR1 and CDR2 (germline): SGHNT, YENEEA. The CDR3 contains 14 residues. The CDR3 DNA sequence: TGTGCCAGCAGCGACGACAGGGGAGCCTACGAGCAGTACTTC. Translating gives CASSDDRGAYEQYF.

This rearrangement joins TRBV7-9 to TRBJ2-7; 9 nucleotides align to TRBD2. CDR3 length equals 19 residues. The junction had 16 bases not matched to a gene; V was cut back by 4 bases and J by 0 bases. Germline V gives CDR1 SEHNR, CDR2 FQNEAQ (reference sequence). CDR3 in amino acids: CASSSTEASGRLSSYEQYF. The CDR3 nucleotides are TGTGCCAGCAGCTCCACGGAGGCCAGCGGGAGGCTCTCCTCCTACGAGCAGTACTTC.

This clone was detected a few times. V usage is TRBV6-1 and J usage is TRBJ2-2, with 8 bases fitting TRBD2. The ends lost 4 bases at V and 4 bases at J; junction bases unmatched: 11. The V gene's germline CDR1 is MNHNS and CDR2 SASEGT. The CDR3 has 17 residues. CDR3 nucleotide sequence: TGTGCCAGCAGTGCCCTGCCCGGGGGGGCTGGCACCGGGGAGCTGTTTTTT. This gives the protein CASSALPGGAGTGELFF.

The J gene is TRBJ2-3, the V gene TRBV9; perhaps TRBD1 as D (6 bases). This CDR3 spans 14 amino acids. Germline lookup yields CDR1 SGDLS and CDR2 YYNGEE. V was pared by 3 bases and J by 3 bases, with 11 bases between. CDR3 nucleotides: TGTGCCAGCAGCGCCGGACAGATGACAGATACGCAGTATTTT. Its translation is CASSAGQMTDTQYF.

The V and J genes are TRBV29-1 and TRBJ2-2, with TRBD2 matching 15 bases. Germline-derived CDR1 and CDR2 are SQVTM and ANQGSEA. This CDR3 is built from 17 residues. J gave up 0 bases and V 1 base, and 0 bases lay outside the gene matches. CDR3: CSVEGTSGRANTGELFF. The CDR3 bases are TGCAGCGTTGAAGGGACTAGCGGGAGGGCGAACACCGGGGAGCTGTTTTTT.

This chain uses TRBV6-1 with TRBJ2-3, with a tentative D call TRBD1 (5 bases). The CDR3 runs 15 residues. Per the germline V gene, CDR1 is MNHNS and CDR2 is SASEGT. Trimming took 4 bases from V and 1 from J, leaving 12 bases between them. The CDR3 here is CASSVQGPRTDTQYF. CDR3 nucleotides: TGTGCCAGCAGTGTGCAGGGTCCGCGCACAGATACGCAGTATTTT.

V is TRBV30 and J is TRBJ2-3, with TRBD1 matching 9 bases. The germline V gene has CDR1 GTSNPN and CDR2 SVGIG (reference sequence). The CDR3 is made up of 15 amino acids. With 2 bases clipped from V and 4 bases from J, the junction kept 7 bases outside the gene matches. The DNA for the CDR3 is TGTGCCTGGAGTATTGGACAGGGGCGTTCAGATACGCAGTATTTT. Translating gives CAWSIGQGRSDTQYF. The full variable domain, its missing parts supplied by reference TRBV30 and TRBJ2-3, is SQTIHQWPATLVQPVGSPLSLECTVEGTSNPNLYWYRQAAGRGLQLLFYSVGIGQISSEVPQNLSASRPQDRQFILSSKKLLLSDSGFYLCAWSIGQGRSDTQYFGPGTRLTVL.

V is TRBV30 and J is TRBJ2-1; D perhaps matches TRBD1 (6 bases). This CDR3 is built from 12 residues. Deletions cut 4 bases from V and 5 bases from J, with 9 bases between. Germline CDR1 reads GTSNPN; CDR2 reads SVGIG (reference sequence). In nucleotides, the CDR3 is TGTGCCTGGACAGGGGCCCACAATGAGCAGTTCTTC. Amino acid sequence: CAWTGAHNEQFF.

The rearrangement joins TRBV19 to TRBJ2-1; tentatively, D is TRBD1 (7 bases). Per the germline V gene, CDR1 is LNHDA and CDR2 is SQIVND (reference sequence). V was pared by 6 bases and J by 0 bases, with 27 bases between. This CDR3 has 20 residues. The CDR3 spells CASRGGDRVPFRSSYNEQFF. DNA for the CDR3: TGTGCCAGTAGGGGGGGAGACAGGGTTCCATTCAGGAGCTCCTACAATGAGCAGTTCTTC.

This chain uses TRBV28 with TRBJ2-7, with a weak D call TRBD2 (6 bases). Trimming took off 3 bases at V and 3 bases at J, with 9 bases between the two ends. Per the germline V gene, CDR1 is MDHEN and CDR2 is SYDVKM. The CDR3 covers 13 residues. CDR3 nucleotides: TGTGCCAGCAGTTTTCGACTAGGCTACGAGCAGTACTTC. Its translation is CASSFRLGYEQYF.

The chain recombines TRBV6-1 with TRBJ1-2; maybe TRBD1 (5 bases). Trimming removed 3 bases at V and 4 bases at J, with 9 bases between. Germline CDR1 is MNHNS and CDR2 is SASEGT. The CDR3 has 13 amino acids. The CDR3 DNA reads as TGTGCCAGCAGTGACCAGGGCGGCTATGGCTACACCTTC. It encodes CASSDQGGYGYTF.